The present entry profiles one TCR beta chain with its context. The antigen remains unidentified. This record comes from a study of T cell responses to AZD1222 COVID-19 vaccine. The repertoire was sequenced with immunoSEQ multiplex PCR; TCRdb's copy has only in-frame clones and lacks some. The sample holds approximately 100,000 clones; roughly 88% are singletons and the top ten take roughly 5%. Overall study findings and caveats: Spike-specific TCR breadth and depth rose after two AZD1222 doses. White British donors predominated, females outnumbered males, and clonal diversity was possibly underestimated. Among vaccine-associated CD4 TCRs, coverage spanned spike, with dominance at 160-218 and 743-854. Seropositivity was recorded at baseline in only five to seven AZD1222 recipients.

CDR3 length: 14 residues. Germline V lookup: CDR1 SNHLY, CDR2 FYNNEI. Between the trimmed V and J ends, which lost 1 base and 4 bases, there was a span of 10 bases. The V call is TRBV2, the J call TRBJ1-2, with no clear D. Sequenced here: peripheral blood, sampled on day 0 of AZD1222 vaccination. The TCR originated in an adult in good health. CDR3 loop: CASSEDRYRYGYTF. CDR3 in DNA: TGTGCCAGCAGTGAAGACCGGTACCGCTATGGCTACACCTTC.